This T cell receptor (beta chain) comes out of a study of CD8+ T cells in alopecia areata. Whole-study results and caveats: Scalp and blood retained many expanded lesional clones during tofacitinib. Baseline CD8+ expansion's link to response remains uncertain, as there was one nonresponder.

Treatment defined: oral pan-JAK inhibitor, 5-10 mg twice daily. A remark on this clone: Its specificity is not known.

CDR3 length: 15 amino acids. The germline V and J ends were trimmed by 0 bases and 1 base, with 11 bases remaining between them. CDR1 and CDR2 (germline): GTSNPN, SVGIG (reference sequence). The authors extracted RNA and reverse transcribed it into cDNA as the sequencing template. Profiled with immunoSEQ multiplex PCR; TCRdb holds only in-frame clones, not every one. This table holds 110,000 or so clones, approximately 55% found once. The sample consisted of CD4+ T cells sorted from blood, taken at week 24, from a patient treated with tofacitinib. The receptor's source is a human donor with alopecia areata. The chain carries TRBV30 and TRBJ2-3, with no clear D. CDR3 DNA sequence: TGTGCCTGGAGTGTACGGGCCCAGGGCACAGATACGCAGTATTTT. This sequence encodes CAWSVRAQGTDTQYF.